The clone carrying this T cell receptor beta chain was recorded only once. Antigen specificity is unknown. The PCR contained 60 Vbeta and 13 Jbeta primers. The table came from immunoSEQ multiplex PCR; TCRdb's copy has only in-frame clones and leaves some out. The sample carries approximately 150,000 clones, under 80% recorded once. In germline, CDR1 is SGHRS, CDR2 YFSETQ. There are 14 residues in the CDR3. The ends lost 7 bases at V and 2 bases at J; junction bases unmatched: 7. This specimen comes from a study of cytomegalovirus exposure and HLA in healthy donors. Findings and caveats of the study: Across all donors, roughly uniform sequencing depth was an assumption of the presence/absence analyses.

The TCR originated in a man in his forties or fifties in good health and CMV-seronegative. Sequencing used PBMCs. The rearrangement uses TRBV5-1 and TRBJ2-3; TRBD1 matches 7 bases. CDR3 coding DNA: TGCGCCAGCTCCCGAGGGGGCAACACAGATACGCAGTATTTT. Translated: CASSRGGNTDTQYF.